This T cell receptor beta chain was sequenced for a study of T cell changes during pregnancy in multiple sclerosis. This CDR3 comprises 14 residues. The junction had 6 bases not matched to a gene; V was cut back by 6 bases and J by 2 bases. CDR1 is LNHDA and CDR2 is SQIVND in the germline V gene (reference sequence). Profiling relied on immunoSEQ multiplex PCR, and the TCRdb table lists in-frame clones only, not all of them. The sample has nearly 60,000 clones, about 89% seen once. The chain combines TRBV19 with TRBJ1-2; 7 nucleotides align to TRBD1. Here the sequenced sample was CD4+ T cells from peripheral blood mononuclear cells, taken after pregnancy. This TCR was sampled from a female donor in good health, enrolled as a control in a pregnancy study. The CDR3 spells CASRTKGQNYGYTF. As DNA, the CDR3 is TGTGCCAGTAGGACTAAGGGACAGAACTATGGCTACACCTTC.